The present TCR beta chain was sequenced within a study of Ad26.COV2.S vaccination and SARS-CoV-2 variants. V was clipped by 3 bases and J by 10 bases; unmatched bases: 6. Germline V gene sequence: CDR1 GTSNPN, CDR2 SVGIG (reference sequence). This CDR3 spans 14 amino acids. Treatment noted: over 15 received Ad26.COV2.S at low or high dose, single or two shots; about 5 received placebo; per-sample allocation not given. Sampling was performed 63 days after the first vaccine or placebo injection. Profiled with immunoSEQ multiplex PCR; TCRdb holds only in-frame clones, not every one. The table records approximately 480,000 clones, about 83% of them present only once.

The material was peripheral blood, obtained in a trial of Ad26.COV2.S vaccine versus placebo. The clonotype comes from a person aged 18-60 years who received the Ad26.COV2.S COVID-19 vaccine or a placebo. The chain couples TRBV30 to TRBJ1-6; 10 nucleotides line up with TRBD1. CDR3 in amino acids: CAWRSGTGDSPLHF. The CDR3 DNA reads TGTGCCTGGAGATCCGGGACAGGGGACTCACCCCTCCACTTT.